This T cell receptor beta chain emerged from a study of cytomegalovirus exposure and HLA in healthy donors. V lost 5 bases, J lost 12 bases, and 14 bases stayed unmatched. Germline V CDR1 and CDR2: MNHEY, SVGAGI. The CDR3 contains 15 residues. Profiled with immunoSEQ multiplex PCR; TCRdb holds only in-frame clones, not every one. The sample consists of about 79,000 clones, 80% to 95% of them appearing once. This TCR derives from a woman in her twenties or thirties in good health and CMV-seronegative. Material: PBMCs. The rearrangement joins TRBV6-5 to TRBJ2-1; the match to TRBD2 covers 9 bases. The CDR3 protein is CASSPLPTSGGPQFF. CDR3 DNA sequence: TGTGCCAGCAGTCCCCTCCCGACTAGCGGAGGGCCGCAGTTCTTC.